A single sample is the source of the 5 T cell receptor beta chains below, sequenced in a study of T cells in Graves' hyperthyroidism and ophthalmopathy (dated by TCRdb to the late 2010s). Library preparation used multiplex PCR. Sequencer: Illumina HiSeq 2000. The TCR beta CDR3 regions were amplified from RNA transcripts. A first-round RT-PCR of the TCR CDR3 used the HTBI primer set with the Qiagen OneStep RT-PCR kit. The public reads were quality trimmed at Q25 with fastp and then assembled into clones with MiXCR by TCRdb, keeping productive beta chains. Each entry merges the rows of one CDR3 protein and shows their most common DNA and genes. This sample lists 370,000 or so distinct CDR3 sequences; around a quarter were detected once. Over 70% of the sample is held by the ten biggest clonotypes. The sequenced sample was blood. These receptors were obtained from a man aged 50 to 59 with Graves' hyperthyroidism.

The genes are TRBV3-1 and TRBJ2-2; 8 bases are a match to TRBD2. V trimming: 4 bases; J trimming: 4 bases; junction bases outside the gene matches: 5. Germline V gene data show CDR1 as LGHDT and CDR2 as YNNKEL (reference sequence). The CDR3 consists of 15 residues. CDR3 in amino acids: CASSLSGTSTGELFF. The CDR3 nucleotides are TGTGCCAGCAGCCTCTCCGGGACTAGCACCGGGGAGCTGTTTTTT.

This clonotype came up many times. The rearrangement joins TRBV3-1 to TRBJ2-1; weak D call: TRBD2 (6 bases). The CDR3 covers 13 residues. The germline V gene encodes CDR1 LGHDT and CDR2 YNNKEL (reference sequence). V dropped 2 bases and J dropped 6 bases, with 8 bases sitting between them. CDR3 amino acids: CASSQLAPNEQFF. CDR3 bases: TGTGCCAGCAGCCAACTAGCGCCCAATGAGCAGTTCTTC.

This clonotype has only a few counts. One end of the junction is discordant with germline, which a read error may explain. This sequence joins TRBV5-1 and TRBJ2-5; 12 bases agree with TRBD2. Germline CDR1 SGHRS, CDR2 YFSETQ. The CDR3 totals 16 residues. CDR3 residues: CASSPASGRAQETQYF. The CDR3, as DNA: TGTGCCAGCAGCCCGGCTAGCGGGAGGGCTCAAGAGACCCAGTACTTC.

This clonotype was counted between two and nine times. V gene TRBV7-9 combines with J gene TRBJ2-7; D possibly corresponds to TRBD2 (6 bases). Trimming stripped 4 bases from V and 0 bases from J, with 10 bases between. Germline CDR1 and CDR2: SEHNR and FQNEAQ (reference sequence). This CDR3 has 14 residues. The CDR3 here is CASSSSVISYEQYF. CDR3 bases: TGTGCCAGCAGCTCTAGCGTAATCTCCTACGAGCAGTACTTC.

This clonotype was seen once. A much larger clonotype is one base distant, so this may be a read error. This sequence joins TRBV5-1 and TRBJ2-7; 14 nucleotides line up with TRBD2. This CDR3 has 17 residues. CDR1 and CDR2 (germline): SGHRS, YFSETQ. The CDR3 nucleotides read TGCGCCAGCAGCAGGGGACTAGCGGGGGTCGTTCCCTACGAGCGGTACTTC. Its protein is CASSRGLAGVVPYERYF. The entire variable domain, with the rest obtained from reference TRBV5-1 and TRBJ2-7, is as follows: KAGVTQTPRYLIKTRGQQVTLSCSPISGHRSVSWYQQTPGQGLQFLFEYFSETQRNKGNFPGRFSGRQFSNSRSEMNVSTLELGDSALYLCASSRGLAGVVPYERYFGPGTRLTVT.